Each of the 5 T cell receptor beta chains below was sequenced from the same sample in a study of blood T cell repertoires in COVID-19. Some clones are missing from TCRdb's copy, which holds only in-frame ones; the method was immunoSEQ multiplex PCR. The data hold over 300,000 clones, with 80% to 90% observed a single time. The sample taken for sequencing was peripheral blood. Every receptor here comes from a woman aged 45-65 years with acute or convalescent COVID-19.

The table lists this clone with a few counts. This sequence joins TRBV5-5 and TRBJ2-5; 8 nucleotides line up with TRBD1. There are 15 residues in the CDR3. V shed 0 bases, J shed 5 bases, and the junction held 6 bases outside the gene matches. CDR1 and CDR2 (germline): SGHKS, YYEKEE (reference sequence). The CDR3 reads CASSLVAGGQETQYF. Written as DNA, the CDR3 is TGTGCCAGCAGCTTGGTGGCAGGGGGCCAGGAGACCCAGTACTTC.

The chain uses TRBV6-6 and TRBJ1-2; D not certain. CDR3 length: 12 amino acids. CDR1 and CDR2 (germline): MNHNY, SVGAGI (reference sequence). V lost 11 bases and J 6 bases, leaving 16 bases between the germline ends. CDR3 nucleotides: TGTGCCTTAACCCGGGTAAACCATGGCTACACCTTC. This gives the protein CALTRVNHGYTF.

The rearrangement joins TRBV27 to TRBJ2-2; 7 bases are a match to TRBD2. CDR1 is MNHEY and CDR2 is SMNVEV in the germline V gene (reference sequence). The CDR3 covers 16 residues. V was pared by 0 bases and J by 1 base, with 2 bases of the junction left unmatched. CDR3 sequence (DNA): TGTGCCAGCAGTTTATCTGGCGGGGGGAACACCGGGGAGCTGTTTTTT. Translated: CASSLSGGGNTGELFF.

The genes are TRBV6-5 and TRBJ1-3; the match to TRBD1 covers 10 bases. The CDR3 loop spans 14 amino acids. The junction had 3 bases not matched to a gene; V was cut back by 6 bases and J by 4 bases. Germline V gene lookup returns CDR1 MNHEY and CDR2 SVGAGI. This chain's CDR3 is CASRPTGGGNTIYF. The CDR3 DNA reads as TGTGCCAGCAGGCCGACAGGGGGCGGAAACACCATATATTTT.

The J gene is TRBJ2-1, the V gene TRBV5-1; 12 bases match TRBD1. Trimming cost V 4 bases and J 4 bases; bases outside gene matches: 18. The germline V gene has CDR1 SGHRS and CDR2 YFSETQ. The CDR3 is 20 amino acids. The CDR3, as DNA: TGCGCCAGCAGCAAGGACGGGACAGGGGGCTACGGGGGAACTTACAATGAGCAGTTCTTC. It yields the protein CASSKDGTGGYGGTYNEQFF.